A selection of T cell receptor beta chains follows, all from one sample in a study of blood T cell repertoires in COVID-19. Measured with immunoSEQ multiplex PCR; TCRdb has only the in-frame clones, and not every one. The sample consists of about 300,000 clones, roughly 80% of them appearing once. The source material was peripheral blood. These TCRs come from a human donor with COVID-19, enrolled during active disease. The donor label of this sample is uncertain. CDR3s include the opening cysteine and the closing phenylalanine or tryptophan. D genes are given only for firm matches. Not every row has a clone size; where given, it reads once, few, many or a size class.

d_call: TRBD2; v_call: TRBV4-2; j_call: TRBJ2-7; clone_size: NA; cdr3_aa: CASSPGLASYEQYF; cdr3_nt: TGTGCCAGCAGTCCGGGACTAGCATCTTACGAGCAGTACTTC
d_call: TRBD1; v_call: TRBV5-1; j_call: TRBJ1-4; clone_size: NA; cdr3_aa: CASSLGQGASEKLFF; cdr3_nt: TGCGCCAGCAGCTTGGGGCAGGGGGCAAGTGAAAAACTGTTTTTT
d_call: TRBD2; v_call: TRBV5-4; j_call: TRBJ2-2; clone_size: NA; cdr3_aa: CASSLQGTSDTGELFF; cdr3_nt: TGTGCCAGCAGCTTGCAGGGGACTAGCGACACCGGGGAGCTGTTTTTT
d_call: TRBD1; v_call: TRBV7-2; j_call: TRBJ1-6; clone_size: NA; cdr3_aa: CASSPLTGDYSPLHF; cdr3_nt: TGTGCCAGCAGCCCCCTGACAGGGGACTACTCACCCCTCCACTTT
d_call: NA; v_call: TRBV28; j_call: TRBJ1-5; clone_size: NA; cdr3_aa: CACGEGNQPQHF; cdr3_nt: TGTGCATGTGGGGAGGGCAATCAGCCCCAGCATTTT
d_call: NA; v_call: TRBV11-3; j_call: TRBJ2-3; clone_size: NA; cdr3_aa: CASSLDRGGYTDTQYF; cdr3_nt: TGTGCCAGCAGCTTAGATCGGGGAGGATACACAGATACGCAGTATTTT
d_call: NA; v_call: TRBV11-2; j_call: TRBJ1-1; clone_size: once; cdr3_aa: CASLPGRQDTEAFF; cdr3_nt: TGTGCCAGTCTCCCAGGGCGTCAGGACACTGAAGCTTTCTTT
d_call: NA; v_call: TRBV10-3; j_call: TRBJ1-6; clone_size: NA; cdr3_aa: CAISESEVPPAWNSPLHF; cdr3_nt: TGTGCCATCAGTGAGTCGGAGGTACCCCCCGCATGGAATTCACCCCTCCACTTT
d_call: TRBD1; v_call: TRBV6-6; j_call: TRBJ2-7; clone_size: NA; cdr3_aa: CASSPPGTVSYEQYF; cdr3_nt: TGTGCCAGCAGTCCCCCCGGGACAGTCTCCTACGAGCAGTACTTC
d_call: NA; v_call: TRBV28; j_call: TRBJ2-1; clone_size: few; cdr3_aa: CASSSGVHEQFF; cdr3_nt: TGTGCCAGCAGTTCCGGGGTCCATGAGCAGTTCTTC
d_call: NA; v_call: TRBV7-9; j_call: TRBJ2-3; clone_size: NA; cdr3_aa: CASSFTTGGSDTQYF; cdr3_nt: TGTGCCAGCAGCTTCACGACAGGAGGCTCCGATACGCAGTATTTT
d_call: NA; v_call: TRBV3-1/TRBV3-2; j_call: TRBJ1-5; clone_size: NA; cdr3_aa: CASSQGSPLPNNQPQHF; cdr3_nt: TGTGCCAGCAGCCAAGGTTCCCCTCTCCCTAACAATCAGCCCCAGCATTTT
d_call: TRBD2; v_call: TRBV7-2; j_call: TRBJ2-7; clone_size: NA; cdr3_aa: CASSLQRLAGDQQYF; cdr3_nt: TGTGCCAGCAGCTTGCAAAGACTAGCGGGAGACCAGCAGTACTTC
d_call: TRBD1; v_call: TRBV28; j_call: TRBJ2-5; clone_size: NA; cdr3_aa: CASRGQVVRETQYF; cdr3_nt: TGTGCCAGCAGGGGACAGGTCGTCCGAGAGACCCAGTACTTC
d_call: NA; v_call: TRBV27; j_call: TRBJ2-5; clone_size: NA; cdr3_aa: CASSRARGLATQYF; cdr3_nt: TGTGCCAGCAGCCGAGCCCGGGGTTTGGCGACCCAGTACTTC
d_call: NA; v_call: TRBV6-5; j_call: TRBJ2-5; clone_size: NA; cdr3_aa: CASSYSVARETQYF; cdr3_nt: TGTGCCAGCAGTTACTCGGTGGCAAGAGAGACCCAGTACTTC
d_call: NA; v_call: TRBV5-4; j_call: TRBJ1-3; clone_size: NA; cdr3_aa: CASSSLQGTAGNTIYF; cdr3_nt: TGTGCCAGCAGCTCCCTCCAGGGTACCGCGGGAAACACCATATATTTT
d_call: NA; v_call: TRBV28; j_call: TRBJ2-2; clone_size: NA; cdr3_aa: CASSPFSSAFGGTGELFF; cdr3_nt: TGTGCCAGCAGTCCCTTCTCCTCGGCGTTTGGGGGGACCGGGGAGCTGTTTTTT
d_call: NA; v_call: TRBV10-2; j_call: TRBJ2-7; clone_size: NA; cdr3_aa: CASNEEGVYEQYF; cdr3_nt: TGCGCCAGCAACGAGGAAGGGGTCTACGAGCAGTACTTC
d_call: NA; v_call: TRBV6-5; j_call: TRBJ1-2; clone_size: NA; cdr3_aa: CASSSPWAPQSGYTF; cdr3_nt: TGTGCCAGCAGCTCCCCCTGGGCCCCCCAAAGTGGCTACACCTTC
d_call: NA; v_call: TRBV28; j_call: TRBJ2-4; clone_size: NA; cdr3_aa: CASSREPQGNIQYF; cdr3_nt: TGTGCCAGCAGTCGCGAGCCACAGGGAAACATTCAGTACTTC
d_call: TRBD2; v_call: TRBV30; j_call: TRBJ2-3; clone_size: once; cdr3_aa: CAWGRGDPTDTQYF; cdr3_nt: TGTGCCTGGGGGCGGGGGGACCCCACAGATACGCAGTATTTT
d_call: TRBD1; v_call: TRBV28; j_call: TRBJ1-2; clone_size: NA; cdr3_aa: CASRGQGRGGYTF; cdr3_nt: TGTGCCAGCAGGGGACAGGGCAGAGGTGGCTACACCTTC
d_call: TRBD1; v_call: TRBV5-1; j_call: TRBJ1-6; clone_size: NA; cdr3_aa: CASSTRDSNSPLHF; cdr3_nt: TGCGCCAGCAGCACCCGGGACAGTAATTCACCCCTCCACTTT
d_call: TRBD1; v_call: TRBV29-1; j_call: TRBJ1-1; clone_size: NA; cdr3_aa: CSTQQGGNTEAFF; cdr3_nt: TGCAGCACCCAACAGGGGGGGAACACTGAAGCTTTCTTT
d_call: TRBD1; v_call: TRBV25-1; j_call: TRBJ2-7; clone_size: NA; cdr3_aa: CASSEDRGISYEQYF; cdr3_nt: TGTGCCAGCAGTGAAGACAGGGGGATCTCCTACGAGCAGTACTTC
d_call: TRBD1; v_call: TRBV19; j_call: TRBJ1-1; clone_size: NA; cdr3_aa: CASSKTGGGEAFF; cdr3_nt: TGTGCCAGTAGTAAAACAGGGGGAGGTGAAGCTTTCTTT
d_call: NA; v_call: TRBV20-1; j_call: TRBJ1-1; clone_size: NA; cdr3_aa: CSPGGTEAFF; cdr3_nt: TGCAGCCCCGGGGGCACTGAAGCTTTCTTT
d_call: TRBD2; v_call: TRBV7-8; j_call: TRBJ2-3; clone_size: few; cdr3_aa: CASSLVAGGPVDTQYF; cdr3_nt: TGTGCCAGCAGCCTAGTAGCGGGAGGGCCGGTAGATACGCAGTATTTT
d_call: TRBD1; v_call: TRBV6-2/TRBV6-3; j_call: TRBJ2-2; clone_size: NA; cdr3_aa: CASSRAGTGDTGELFF; cdr3_nt: TGTGCCAGCAGTCGCGCCGGGACAGGGGATACCGGGGAGCTGTTTTTT
d_call: TRBD1; v_call: TRBV29-1; j_call: TRBJ1-2; clone_size: NA; cdr3_aa: CSTGQGSGYTF; cdr3_nt: TGCAGCACCGGACAGGGCTCTGGCTACACCTTC
d_call: TRBD2; v_call: TRBV30; j_call: TRBJ2-3; clone_size: NA; cdr3_aa: CAWSKTSASTDTQYF; cdr3_nt: TGTGCCTGGAGTAAGACTAGCGCGAGCACAGATACGCAGTATTTT
d_call: NA; v_call: TRBV29-1; j_call: TRBJ2-7; clone_size: NA; cdr3_aa: CSVGQVNPYEQYF; cdr3_nt: TGCAGCGTTGGACAGGTAAACCCCTACGAGCAGTACTTC
d_call: NA; v_call: TRBV7-2; j_call: TRBJ1-5; clone_size: NA; cdr3_aa: CASSLALRNQPQHF; cdr3_nt: TGTGCCAGCAGCTTAGCGCTGCGGAATCAGCCCCAGCATTTT
d_call: NA; v_call: TRBV28; j_call: TRBJ2-7; clone_size: NA; cdr3_aa: CASSPRADPPYEQYF; cdr3_nt: TGTGCCAGCAGTCCCAGGGCGGATCCCCCTTACGAGCAGTACTTC
d_call: TRBD1; v_call: TRBV30; j_call: TRBJ1-5; clone_size: NA; cdr3_aa: CAWNDRGSQPQHF; cdr3_nt: TGTGCCTGGAATGACAGGGGTAGCCAGCCCCAGCATTTT
d_call: NA; v_call: TRBV6-5; j_call: TRBJ1-1; clone_size: NA; cdr3_aa: CASSYSGTSNTEAFF; cdr3_nt: TGTGCCAGCAGTTACTCCGGGACAAGTAACACTGAAGCTTTCTTT
d_call: TRBD2; v_call: TRBV11-3; j_call: TRBJ2-5; clone_size: NA; cdr3_aa: CASSTGLAGGLETQYF; cdr3_nt: TGTGCCAGCAGCACCGGACTAGCGGGAGGCCTTGAGACCCAGTACTTC
d_call: TRBD1; v_call: TRBV5-1; j_call: TRBJ2-7; clone_size: NA; cdr3_aa: CASSLLPNRGPSYEQYF; cdr3_nt: TGCGCCAGCAGCTTGTTGCCAAACAGGGGGCCCTCCTACGAGCAGTACTTC
d_call: NA; v_call: TRBV5-1; j_call: TRBJ1-4; clone_size: NA; cdr3_aa: CASSLMGRANEKLFF; cdr3_nt: TGCGCCAGCAGCTTGATGGGCAGGGCTAATGAAAAACTGTTTTTT